The 9 T cell receptor beta chains reported below all come from one sample, sequenced in a study of blood T cell repertoires in COVID-19 (dated by TCRdb to about 2020). The library was produced with the immunoSEQ multiplex PCR assay. Imported from immuneACCESS, the table was reduced by TCRdb to in-frame sequences with V and J called. These copies leave out some clones; in studies compared against another copy, an unresolved V gene accounts for under half, and the cause of the remainder is not known. Across this sample there are over 200,000 clones, with around 80% seen only once. Around 1.3% of the sample belongs to the ten largest clones. Sequencing was done on a sample of peripheral blood. All receptors come from a woman under 40 with COVID-19, enrolled during active disease.

The chain carries TRBV19 and TRBJ2-3; 7 bases match TRBD2. Trimming at V came to 4 bases and at J to 3 bases, leaving 1 base not matched to a gene. The CDR3 sequence is 13 residues long. Germline lookup yields CDR1 LNHDA and CDR2 SQIVND (reference sequence). The CDR3, as DNA: TGTGCCAGTAGTACCGGGGGGACAGATACGCAGTATTTT. Translated, it gives CASSTGGTDTQYF.

The chain has TRBV5-5 and TRBJ2-7, with 7 positions matching TRBD2. After removal of 6 bases from V and 0 bases from J, the junction contained 6 bases not matched to a gene. The CDR3 consists of 14 residues. Germline assignment: CDR1 SGHKS and CDR2 YYEKEE (reference sequence). CDR3: CASISREASYEQYF. In DNA, the CDR3 is TGTGCCAGCATTAGCCGGGAGGCCTCCTACGAGCAGTACTTC.

The table lists this clone with a few counts. V is TRBV27 and J is TRBJ2-4; 10 bases align to TRBD1. The CDR3 sequence is 13 residues long. Losses at the gene ends were 5 bases for V and 7 bases for J; bases not matched to a gene: 2. The V gene's germline CDR1 is MNHEY and CDR2 SMNVEV (reference sequence). The DNA of the CDR3 is TGTGCCAGCAGTGGGACAGGGGTGAACATTCAGTACTTC. It encodes CASSGTGVNIQYF.

The J gene is TRBJ2-3, the V gene TRBV18; D call uncertain. This CDR3 spans 14 amino acids. CDR1 KGHSH and CDR2 LQKENI come from the germline V gene. Between the trimmed V and J ends, which lost 1 base and 0 bases, there was a span of 5 bases. CDR3 DNA sequence: TGTGCCAGCTCACCACAGACTAGCACAGATACGCAGTATTTT. This gives the protein CASSPQTSTDTQYF.

The chain recombines TRBV5-6 with TRBJ1-5; perhaps TRBD1 as D (6 bases). This CDR3 spans 15 amino acids. Germline V gives CDR1 SGHDT, CDR2 YYEEEE. Trimming left V 4 bases short and J 1 base short, with 12 bases between. CDR3 protein: CASSRQARSNQPQHF. The CDR3 DNA reads TGTGCCAGCAGCCGACAGGCTCGCAGCAATCAGCCCCAGCATTTT. The full variable domain, with the rest looked up from reference TRBV5-6 and TRBJ1-5, is DAGVTQSPTHLIKTRGQQVTLRCSPKSGHDTVSWYQQALGQGPQFIFQYYEEEERQRGNFPDRFSGHQFPNYSSELNVNALLLGDSALYLCASSRQARSNQPQHFGDGTRLSIL.

This rearrangement joins TRBV5-6 to TRBJ2-4; 7 bases fit TRBD1. The V segment lost 3 bases and the J segment 6 bases; nucleotides outside the gene matches: 6. The germline V gene encodes CDR1 SGHDT and CDR2 YYEEEE. The CDR3 runs 14 residues. DNA for the CDR3: TGTGCCAGCAGCTCAGGGGGTATGGGAAACATTCAGTACTTC. This encodes CASSSGGMGNIQYF.

This clone was recorded once. The J gene is TRBJ2-7, the V gene TRBV29-1, with D unclear. The V end lost 0 bases, the J end lost 3 bases, and 6 bases lay between the germline ends. CDR1 and CDR2 from the germline V gene are SQVTM and ANQGSEA. The CDR3 totals 12 residues. The CDR3 spells CSVEDRGYEQYF. DNA for the CDR3: TGCAGCGTTGAAGATAGAGGCTACGAGCAGTACTTC.

The chain employs TRBV7-2 and TRBJ1-1, with TRBD1 as a possible D gene (6 bases). Trimming pared 4 bases from V and 1 base from J, leaving 10 bases between. Germline CDR1 reads SGHTA; CDR2 reads FQGNSA. The CDR3 runs to 14 residues. The CDR3 spells CASSSQGKNTEAFF. The CDR3 nucleotides are TGTGCCAGCAGCTCGCAGGGGAAGAACACTGAAGCTTTCTTT. The entire variable domain, with the rest obtained from reference TRBV7-2 and TRBJ1-1, is as follows: GAGVSQSPSNKVTEKGKDVELRCDPISGHTALYWYRQSLGQGLEFLIYFQGNSAPDKSGLPSDRFSAERTGGSVSTLTIQRTQQEDSAVYLCASSSQGKNTEAFFGQGTRLTVV.

The chain recombines TRBV19 with TRBJ2-7; 15 bases agree with TRBD2. The CDR3 loop spans 18 amino acids. The germline V gene encodes CDR1 LNHDA and CDR2 SQIVND (reference sequence). V dropped 3 bases and J dropped 2; count of bases not matched to a gene: 8. The CDR3 DNA is TGTGCCAGTAGTATCCGAGGACTAGCGGGAGGGCCCACCTACGAGCAGTACTTC. Amino acids: CASSIRGLAGGPTYEQYF.